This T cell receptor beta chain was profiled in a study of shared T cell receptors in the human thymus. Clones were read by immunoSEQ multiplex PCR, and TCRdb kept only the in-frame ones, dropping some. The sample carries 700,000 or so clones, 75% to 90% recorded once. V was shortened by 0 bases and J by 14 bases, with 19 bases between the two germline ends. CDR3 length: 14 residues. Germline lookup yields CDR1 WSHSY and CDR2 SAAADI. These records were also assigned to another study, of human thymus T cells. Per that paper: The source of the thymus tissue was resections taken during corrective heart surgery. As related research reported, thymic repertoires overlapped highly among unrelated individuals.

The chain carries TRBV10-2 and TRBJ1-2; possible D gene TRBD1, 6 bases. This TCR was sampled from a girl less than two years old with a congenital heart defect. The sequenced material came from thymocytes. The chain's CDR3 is CASSESPISRQETF. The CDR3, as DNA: TGCGCCAGCAGTGAGTCTCCGATTTCGCGACAGGAGACCTTC.